The sequence of this T cell receptor (beta chain) was determined in a study of CD8+ T cells in alopecia areata. Overall study context: Oral tofacitinib, 5 to 10 mg twice daily, was given in an open-label trial.

This clone appeared a few times. Its matching antigen is unknown. In each case, RNA was isolated and then reverse transcribed into cDNA as the sequencing template. Using immunoSEQ multiplex PCR, the repertoire was profiled, and TCRdb retains in-frame clones only, with some absent. The table shows about 200,000 clones, with approximately 61% occurring only once. Findings of the study overall: An increase in clonality over normal scalp was evident in lesional scalp, especially alopecia totalis/universalis. Normal-skin resident alphabeta T cells also appear among scalp sample sequences.

The CDR3 length is 15 residues. Germline values: CDR1 SGHRS, CDR2 YFSETQ. The J segment lost 4 bases and the V segment lost 1 base, leaving 2 bases of the junction unmatched. The sample was CD4+ T cells sorted from blood, taken at week 0. The receptor was isolated from a human donor with alopecia areata. The chain has TRBV5-1 and TRBJ2-7, with 13 bases lining up with TRBD2. The DNA of the CDR3 is TGCGCCAGCAGCTTGACTAGCGGGGGGGCTTACGAGCAGTACTTC. Protein sequence: CASSLTSGGAYEQYF.